The present entry profiles one T cell receptor beta chain with its context. The entry originates in a study of cytomegalovirus exposure and HLA in healthy donors. Amplification used 60 Vbeta primers and 13 Jbeta primers. Profiled with immunoSEQ multiplex PCR; TCRdb holds only in-frame clones, not every one. This table holds over 55,000 clones. The V and J ends lost 2 bases and 4 bases respectively, with 9 bases between them. The CDR3 loop spans 14 amino acids. Germline assignment: CDR1 SGHTA and CDR2 FQGNSA. The chain employs TRBV7-2 and TRBJ1-3, with D tentatively TRBD1 (6 bases). The sequence came from a male donor in good health and CMV-seronegative. The sequenced sample consisted of PBMCs. The CDR3 spells CASSLQGSGNTIYF. The CDR3 DNA follows: TGTGCCAGCAGCTTACAGGGGTCGGGAAACACCATATATTTT.